Each of the 15 T cell receptor beta chains below was sequenced from the same sample in a study of blood T cell repertoires in COVID-19. The method was immunoSEQ multiplex PCR; TCRdb's version includes in-frame clones alone and lacks a portion of them. This table holds approximately 82,000 clones, around nine tenths found once. Sequencing input: PBMCs or T cells enriched from blood (not recorded which). Receptor source: a woman in her 50s with acute COVID-19.

The chain recombines TRBV6-5 with TRBJ2-1; 11 nucleotides match TRBD2. The trim removed 6 bases at V and 16 bases at J, leaving 8 bases unmatched. This CDR3 is built from 12 residues. Germline V gene sequence: CDR1 MNHEY, CDR2 SVGAGI. CDR3 loop: CASSRSGRASFF. The DNA for the CDR3 is TGTGCCAGCAGCCGTAGCGGGAGGGCCTCTTTCTTC.

The V and J genes are TRBV11-3 and TRBJ2-7; 7 bases are a match to TRBD1. Germline-derived CDR1 and CDR2 are SGHNT and YENEEA. Germline trimming cut 1 base from V and 5 bases from J; bases unmatched to any gene: 5. The CDR3 length is 14 residues. The CDR3 sequence is CASSLGLTGDEQYF. DNA of the CDR3: TGTGCCAGCAGCTTAGGATTAACAGGGGACGAGCAGTACTTC.

The chain links TRBV5-8 to TRBJ1-5; no definite D call. CDR3 length: 12 residues. Trimming pared 4 bases from V and 4 bases from J, leaving 6 bases between. Germline V gene sequence: CDR1 SGHTS, CDR2 YDEGEE. The CDR3 coding sequence is TGTGCCAGCAGCCTATTAAATCAGCCCCAGCATTTT. Translation gives CASSLLNQPQHF.

This sequence joins TRBV24-1 and TRBJ1-2; possibly TRBD1 for D (6 bases). CDR3 length: 15 residues. V was trimmed by 4 bases and J by 8 bases, leaving 19 bases between them. CDR1 is KGHDR, CDR2 SFDVKD, per germline. CDR3 loop: CATSDNDRYYGGYTF. In nucleotides, the CDR3 is TGTGCCACCAGTGACAATGACAGGTACTATGGCGGCTACACCTTC.

Here the CDR3 reads CASRPNSLLGVLTF. The CDR3 region has the DNA TGTGCCAGCAGACCTAACAGTCTCCTTGGCGTCCTGACTTTC. The chain is built from TRBV6-4 and TRBJ2-6; no reliable D call. CDR1 is MRHNA, CDR2 SNTAGT, per germline. CDR3 length: 14 residues. The germline V and J ends were trimmed by 6 bases and 12 bases, with 18 bases remaining between them.

The chain combines TRBV27 with TRBJ2-1, with 9 bases that match TRBD1. Germline CDR1 MNHEY, CDR2 SMNVEV (reference sequence). With V trimmed by 5 bases and J by 0 bases, 11 bases remained unmatched. This CDR3 is built from 18 residues. For the CDR3, the DNA is TGTGCCAGCAGTCCAAAGCCGGGACAGGGTTACTCCTACAATGAGCAGTTCTTC. The encoded protein is CASSPKPGQGYSYNEQFF.

The chain combines TRBV13 with TRBJ1-2; maybe TRBD1 (6 bases). From germline, CDR1 is PRHDT and CDR2 FYEKMQ (reference sequence). Trimming took off 0 bases at V and 2 bases at J, with 7 bases between the two ends. The CDR3 extends over 14 amino acids. CDR3 sequence (DNA): TGTGCCAGCAGCTTAGGCACAGGGAACTATGGCTACACCTTC. Its translation: CASSLGTGNYGYTF.

This CDR3 reads CASTGTSGRNEQFF. The CDR3 nucleotides read TGTGCCAGCACTGGGACTAGCGGGAGGAATGAGCAGTTCTTC. The V and J genes are TRBV27 and TRBJ2-1; 15 bases line up with TRBD2. Per germline, CDR1 MNHEY and CDR2 SMNVEV (reference sequence). This CDR3 comprises 14 residues. V gave up 7 bases and J gave up 7 bases; unmatched junction bases: 2.

The genes are TRBV5-4 and TRBJ1-3; D possibly corresponds to TRBD1 (6 bases). Germline values: CDR1 SGHNT, CDR2 YYREEE (reference sequence). V was clipped by 1 base and J by 2 bases, with 7 bases between them. CDR3 length: 14 amino acids. The CDR3 here is CASSLRGTGNTIYF. The DNA of the CDR3 is TGTGCCAGCAGCTTGAGGGGGACTGGAAACACCATATATTTT.

In DNA form, the CDR3 reads TGTGCCAGCTCACCCGGACAGGGCGCCTCCTACGAGCAGTACTTC. Translating gives CASSPGQGASYEQYF. The chain recombines TRBV18 with TRBJ2-7, with TRBD1 matching 8 bases. J lost 0 bases, V lost 3 bases, and 4 bases had no gene match. CDR1 is KGHSH and CDR2 is LQKENI in the germline V gene. The CDR3 covers 15 residues.

The rearrangement uses TRBV5-8 and TRBJ1-4; tentative D call: TRBD1 (6 bases). CDR3 length equals 12 residues. The V and J ends lost 9 bases and 7 bases respectively, with 13 bases between them. Germline assignment: CDR1 SGHTS and CDR2 YDEGEE. The CDR3 bases are TGTGCCACGCAGGGGTCTGGTGAAAAACTGTTTTTT. It yields the protein CATQGSGEKLFF.

V gene TRBV24-1 combines with J gene TRBJ2-3; 10 bases map to TRBD1. Per the germline V gene, CDR1 is KGHDR and CDR2 is SFDVKD. The CDR3 is made up of 16 amino acids. Losses at the gene ends were 4 bases for V and 5 bases for J; bases not matched to a gene: 8. The CDR3: CATSDPGQGNEDTQYF. CDR3 nucleotides: TGTGCCACCAGTGACCCGGGACAGGGGAATGAAGATACGCAGTATTTT.

This clone was observed a handful of times. The chain links TRBV6-5 to TRBJ1-1, with a possible D match to TRBD1 (5 bases). This CDR3 region has 13 residues. Germline-derived CDR1 and CDR2 are MNHEY and SVGAGI. Between the trimmed V and J ends, which lost 10 bases and 0 bases, there was a span of 12 bases. CDR3 sequence reads: CATLTDLNTEAFF. The CDR3 region has the DNA TGTGCCACCTTGACAGACTTGAACACTGAAGCTTTCTTT.

This sequence joins TRBV5-4 and TRBJ2-1, with D possibly matching TRBD2 (5 bases). Trimming stripped 4 bases from V and 1 base from J, with 12 bases between. The CDR3 sequence is 15 residues long. The germline CDR1 and CDR2 sequences are SGHNT and YYREEE (reference sequence). The CDR3 spells CASSLLGGSYNEQFF. The CDR3 coding sequence is TGTGCCAGCAGCCTACTAGGCGGATCCTACAATGAGCAGTTCTTC.

The chain carries TRBV9 and TRBJ2-4, with D maybe TRBD2 (6 bases). Looked up from germline, CDR1 is SGDLS and CDR2 is YYNGEE. The V end lost 4 bases, the J end lost 6 bases, and 17 bases lay between the germline ends. The CDR3 has 15 residues. The CDR3 nucleotides read TGTGCCAGCAGCCCATTCGGAGGGCAGGCAAACATTCAGTACTTC. The encoded protein is CASSPFGGQANIQYF.